What follows describes a single TCR beta chain. The sample belongs to a study of blood T cell repertoires in COVID-19. Turning to the study itself: Researchers got acute and convalescent COVID-19 samples from the United States, Italy and Spain. T cells, B-cell-depleted T cells, or PBMCs provided the cDNA or gDNA that served as material.

Assay: immunoSEQ multiplex PCR; the TCRdb copy retains only in-frame clones and omits some. The sample consists of fewer than 150,000 clones, approximately 80% of them appearing once. Germline-derived CDR1 and CDR2 are MGHRA and YSYEKL. CDR3 size: 16 residues. V was clipped by 5 bases and J by 0 bases; unmatched bases: 6. The material sequenced was peripheral blood. The rearrangement links TRBV4-1 to TRBJ2-2; 7 nucleotides align to TRBD2. This receptor was identified in a man between 70 and 80 years old with acute or convalescent COVID-19. The CDR3 coding sequence is TGCGCCAGCAGCTCCCGTCTAGCGGCGAACACCGGGGAGCTGTTTTTT. This encodes CASSSRLAANTGELFF.